Presented here are 31 T cell receptor beta chains from one specimen sequenced in a study of blood T cell repertoires in COVID-19. Clones were read by immunoSEQ multiplex PCR, and TCRdb kept only the in-frame ones, dropping some. The table includes 95,000 to 150,000 clones, over 60% detected once. The sequencing input was peripheral blood. These receptors came from a man aged 40-49 years with active or convalescent COVID-19.

The chain has TRBV28 and TRBJ1-3; D gene ambiguous. Trimming stripped 5 bases from V and 3 bases from J, with 14 bases between. This CDR3 comprises 15 residues. Germline CDR1 reads MDHEN; CDR2 reads SYDVKM. In nucleotides, the CDR3 is TGTGCCAGCAGTCGTCCCCAGTCAGGTGGAAACACCATATATTTT. This codes for CASSRPQSGGNTIYF.

The V and J genes are TRBV9 and TRBJ2-1; possibly TRBD1 for D (6 bases). The CDR3 contains 15 residues. With 3 bases removed from V and 0 bases from J, the gap between germline ends came to 10 bases. CDR1 and CDR2 from the germline V gene are SGDLS and YYNGEE. Here the CDR3 reads CASSDGQSSYNEQFF. The CDR3, as DNA: TGTGCCAGCAGCGATGGACAGAGCTCCTACAATGAGCAGTTCTTC.

V usage is TRBV19 and J usage is TRBJ1-4; no firm D call. Trimming removed 3 bases at V and 0 bases at J, with 5 bases between. Germline values: CDR1 LNHDA, CDR2 SQIVND (reference sequence). The CDR3 totals 14 residues. The CDR3 DNA sequence: TGTGCCAGTAGTATCCCTGCAACTAATGAAAAACTGTTTTTT. It is translated as CASSIPATNEKLFF.

The chain couples TRBV9 to TRBJ2-5; 9 nucleotides align to TRBD2. Germline values: CDR1 SGDLS, CDR2 YYNGEE. The V and J ends lost 4 bases and 5 bases, in that order; junction bases with no gene match: 9. CDR3 size: 15 residues. This CDR3 reads CASSPLLAGGETQYF. In DNA form, the CDR3 reads TGTGCCAGCAGCCCACTCCTGGCGGGAGGGGAGACCCAGTACTTC.

This clone has more than one count but fewer than ten. The V call is TRBV5-1, the J call TRBJ2-1; the match to TRBD2 covers 15 bases. Trimming at V came to 4 bases and at J to 5 bases, leaving 13 bases not matched to a gene. CDR1 and CDR2 from the germline V gene are SGHRS and YFSETQ. The CDR3 sequence is 19 residues long. For the CDR3, the DNA is TGCGCCAGCAGCCGATACGGGACTAGCGGGGGGCCATTTAACAATGAGCAGTTCTTC. It yields the protein CASSRYGTSGGPFNNEQFF.

The V gene is TRBV5-1, the J gene TRBJ2-5; TRBD2 might be the D (5 bases). Germline CDR1 is SGHRS and CDR2 is YFSETQ. The CDR3 has 15 residues. The germline V and J ends were trimmed by 2 bases and 1 base, with 12 bases remaining between them. The CDR3 region has the DNA TGCGCCAGCAGCTTTTTCCCGGGGAGCCAAGAGACCCAGTACTTC. Amino acids: CASSFFPGSQETQYF.

The V and J genes are TRBV12-3 or TRBV12-4 and TRBJ2-1; D perhaps matches TRBD1 (6 bases). The CDR3 spans 13 residues. V was trimmed by 6 bases and J by 10 bases, leaving 16 bases between them. CDR3 nucleotide sequence: TGTGCCAGCAGCCGAGGCCCCGGGACAGAGCAGTTCTTC. Translating it yields CASSRGPGTEQFF.

V gene TRBV7-8 combines with J gene TRBJ1-4, with 7 bases matching TRBD1. CDR1 SGHVS and CDR2 FQNEAQ come from the germline V gene. The CDR3 totals 15 residues. J gave up 8 bases and V 5 bases, and 11 bases lay outside the gene matches. CDR3 sequence reads: CASSGIRTGPEKLFF. The CDR3 nucleotides are TGTGCCAGCAGCGGAATACGGACAGGCCCAGAAAAACTGTTTTTT. Full variable domain (outside the CDR3, taken from reference TRBV7-8 and TRBJ1-4): GAGVSQSPRYKVAKRGQDVALRCDPISGHVSLFWYQQALGQGPEFLTYFQNEAQLDKSGLPSDRFFAERPEGSVSTLKIQRTQQEDSAVYLCASSGIRTGPEKLFFGSGTQLSVL.

The rearrangement uses TRBV7-8 and TRBJ1-1; TRBD1 matches at 7 bases. Germline loops: CDR1 SGHVS, CDR2 FQNEAQ. With V trimmed by 5 bases and J by 3 bases, 6 bases remained unmatched. The CDR3 sequence is 14 residues long. CDR3 sequence (DNA): TGTGCCAGCAGCGCCTATACAGGGGACACTGAAGCTTTCTTT. Protein: CASSAYTGDTEAFF.

In this sample, this clone turned up a few times. The V and J genes are TRBV30 and TRBJ2-5, with 10 positions matching TRBD2. Germline trimming cut 2 bases from V and 2 bases from J; bases unmatched to any gene: 2. The CDR3 loop spans 14 amino acids. The germline V gene has CDR1 GTSNPN and CDR2 SVGIG (reference sequence). The CDR3 region has the DNA TGTGCCTGGAGTTCTAGCGGGGGACAAGAGACCCAGTACTTC. Translation: CAWSSSGGQETQYF.

V is TRBV24-1 and J is TRBJ1-5; 7 nucleotides align to TRBD1. Looked up from germline, CDR1 is KGHDR and CDR2 is SFDVKD. The trim removed 2 bases at V and 1 base at J, leaving 4 bases unmatched. The CDR3 contains 16 residues. As DNA, the CDR3 is TGTGCCACCAGTGATTCCGGGACAGCCAGCAATCAGCCCCAGCATTTT. Translation gives CATSDSGTASNQPQHF.

The genes are TRBV6-2 or TRBV6-3 and TRBJ2-7; 7 bases agree with TRBD2. Germline V gene data show CDR1 as MNHEY and CDR2 as SVGEGT. The CDR3 covers 15 residues. V lost 4 bases and J lost 4; bases outside the gene matches: 10. CDR3: CASSSDEAGRYEQYF. CDR3 nucleotides: TGTGCCAGCAGTTCGGACGAAGCGGGGAGGTACGAGCAGTACTTC.

The V gene is TRBV3-1 (or the pseudogene TRBV3-2), the J gene TRBJ2-1; D may be TRBD2 (5 bases). V lost 8 bases to trimming and J lost 7 bases, with 18 bases between them. Per the germline V gene, CDR1 is LGHDT and CDR2 is YNNKEL (reference sequence). CDR3 size: 14 residues. Written as DNA, the CDR3 is TGTGCCAGCGGAACGTCCATAGCGAGTAATGAGCAGTTCTTC. It translates to CASGTSIASNEQFF.

The CDR3 reads CASSPSHQPQHF. CDR3 nucleotide sequence: TGTGCCAGTAGTCCCAGTCATCAGCCCCAGCATTTT. This sequence joins TRBV19 and TRBJ1-5; D unclear. The CDR3 spans 12 residues. Germline V gives CDR1 LNHDA, CDR2 SQIVND (reference sequence). Trimming stripped 5 bases from V and 5 bases from J, with 7 bases between.

The chain joins TRBV7-8 to TRBJ1-1; D possibly corresponds to TRBD1 (6 bases). The V gene's germline CDR1 is SGHVS and CDR2 FQNEAQ. Between the trimmed V and J ends, which lost 3 bases and 6 bases, there was a span of 11 bases. The CDR3 is made up of 13 amino acids. The CDR3 DNA reads TGTGCCAGCAGCTTTCGACAGGAGTCTGAAGCTTTCTTT. This translates into CASSFRQESEAFF.

The chain joins TRBV19 to TRBJ2-5; 7 bases agree with TRBD1. Germline V gene lookup returns CDR1 LNHDA and CDR2 SQIVND (reference sequence). V shed 3 bases and J 5 bases; nucleotides not matched to a gene: 6. This CDR3 comprises 14 residues. The CDR3 is CASSMRQGVETQYF. For the CDR3, the DNA is TGTGCCAGTAGTATGCGCCAGGGGGTGGAGACCCAGTACTTC.

The chain combines TRBV9 with TRBJ1-1; maybe TRBD1 (5 bases). V shed 0 bases and J shed 4 bases, with 7 bases lying between them. Germline CDR1 reads SGDLS; CDR2 reads YYNGEE. This CDR3 has 13 residues. The CDR3: CASSVAGFTEAFF. In DNA, the CDR3 is TGTGCCAGCAGCGTAGCAGGGTTCACTGAAGCTTTCTTT.

Only one count was recorded for this clone. CDR3 in amino acids: CASSGQEREKLFF. The CDR3 nucleotides read TGTGCCAGCAGCGGACAGGAGAGAGAAAAACTGTTTTTT. The chain couples TRBV9 to TRBJ1-4, with a tentative D call TRBD1 (6 bases). The CDR3 spans 13 residues. Germline CDR1 reads SGDLS; CDR2 reads YYNGEE. Deletions cut 3 bases from V and 8 bases from J, with 11 bases between.

The rearrangement joins TRBV7-3 to TRBJ2-4; TRBD1 aligns across 10 bases. V shed 2 bases and J 2 bases; nucleotides not matched to a gene: 6. Germline loops: CDR1 SGHTA, CDR2 FQGTGA. The CDR3 sequence is 17 residues long. CDR3 residues: CASSLLTGGETKNIQYF. CDR3 coding DNA: TGTGCCAGCAGCTTACTGACAGGGGGCGAGACCAAAAACATTCAGTACTTC.

The chain links TRBV5-6 to TRBJ2-6; possibly TRBD1 for D (6 bases). CDR3 length: 17 residues. CDR1 and CDR2 from the germline V gene are SGHDT and YYEEEE. Trimming took 6 bases from V and 0 from J, leaving 16 bases between them. CDR3 amino acids: CASTYSMGASGANVLTF. CDR3 nucleotides: TGTGCCAGCACCTATTCTATGGGGGCCTCTGGGGCCAACGTCCTGACTTTC.

V usage is TRBV7-9 and J usage is TRBJ2-7; the match to TRBD1 covers 7 bases. CDR1 is SEHNR, CDR2 FQNEAQ, per germline (reference sequence). The junction had 18 bases not matched to a gene; V was cut back by 5 bases and J by 2 bases. The CDR3 extends over 18 amino acids. CDR3 amino acids: CASSQPTSTGSEPYEQYF. In DNA form, the CDR3 reads TGTGCCAGCAGCCAACCGACCTCGACAGGGTCCGAACCCTACGAGCAGTACTTC. Filled out from reference TRBV7-9 and TRBJ2-7, the complete variable domain reads DTGVSQNPRHKITKRGQNVTFRCDPISEHNRLYWYRQTLGQGPEFLTYFQNEAQLEKSRLLSDRFSAERPKGSFSTLEIQRTEQGDSAMYLCASSQPTSTGSEPYEQYFGPGTRLTVT.

The chain joins TRBV2 to TRBJ1-2; possible D gene TRBD1, 5 bases. The CDR3 totals 13 residues. Trimming cost V 4 bases and J 6 bases, with 12 bases left between them. Germline assignment: CDR1 SNHLY and CDR2 FYNNEI. CDR3 protein: CASSGAGNDGYTF. CDR3 sequence (DNA): TGTGCCAGCAGTGGCGCAGGGAATGATGGCTACACCTTC.

This clone was counted a single time. Different DNA sequences within this sample yield the same CDR3. The chain carries TRBV10-3 and TRBJ2-1; TRBD2 matches 9 bases. Trimming removed 4 bases from V and 7 bases from J; junction bases left unmatched: 2. This CDR3 is built from 13 residues. CDR1 is ENHRY and CDR2 is SYGVKD in the germline V gene. The CDR3 coding sequence is TGTGCCATCAGTGGGACTAGCGATAATGAGCAGTTCTTC. This encodes CAISGTSDNEQFF.

There are many counts of this clone. The chain has TRBV19 and TRBJ2-6; no firm D call. V lost 1 base and J lost 2, with 6 bases in between. CDR1 is LNHDA, CDR2 SQIVND, per germline (reference sequence). This CDR3 has 15 amino acids. The CDR3 protein is CASSIADTGANVLTF. In nucleotides, the CDR3 is TGTGCCAGTAGTATAGCTGACACTGGGGCCAACGTCCTGACTTTC.

The V and J genes are TRBV2 and TRBJ1-2; a possible D gene is TRBD1 (5 bases). V was clipped by 5 bases and J by 3 bases, with 13 bases between them. The CDR3 totals 14 residues. Germline-derived CDR1 and CDR2 are SNHLY and FYNNEI. The CDR3 protein is CASSPTGGDYGYTF. The CDR3 DNA sequence: TGTGCCAGCAGTCCGACGGGGGGGGACTATGGCTACACCTTC.

This chain links TRBV30 with TRBJ1-3, with D maybe TRBD1 (6 bases). The germline CDR1 and CDR2 sequences are GTSNPN and SVGIG (reference sequence). The CDR3 consists of 14 residues. Trimming left V 8 bases short and J 3 bases short, with 17 bases between. The CDR3 reads CAGKYQGLGNTIYF. The CDR3 DNA sequence: TGTGCCGGGAAGTACCAGGGGCTTGGAAACACCATATATTTT. Full variable domain (rest looked up from reference TRBV30 and TRBJ1-3): SQTIHQWPATLVQPVGSPLSLECTVEGTSNPNLYWYRQAAGRGLQLLFYSVGIGQISSEVPQNLSASRPQDRQFILSSKKLLLSDSGFYLCAGKYQGLGNTIYFGEGSWLTVV.

This clone counts as medium-sized (0.01 to 0.1%). The chain uses TRBV2 and TRBJ2-4; the match to TRBD2 covers 7 bases. Germline values: CDR1 SNHLY, CDR2 FYNNEI. J was trimmed by 12 bases and V by 2 bases; bases with no gene match: 7. This CDR3 contains 13 residues. In DNA, the CDR3 is TGTGCCAGCAGTGAATATAGGGCGGGAGATCAGTACTTC. Translated, it gives CASSEYRAGDQYF.

The chain recombines TRBV19 with TRBJ1-1, with a tentative D call TRBD1 (6 bases). The CDR3 extends over 14 amino acids. V gave up 6 bases and J gave up 4 bases, with 15 bases separating them. CDR1 and CDR2 (germline): LNHDA, SQIVND (reference sequence). In nucleotides, the CDR3 is TGTGCCAGTAGGAAGGGGGGGCTGGGCACTGAAGCTTTCTTT. This encodes CASRKGGLGTEAFF.

The table lists this clone with a count of one. This chain joins TRBV7-9 and TRBJ2-5, with TRBD1 matching over 9 bases. This CDR3 spans 15 amino acids. The germline V gene has CDR1 SEHNR and CDR2 FQNEAQ (reference sequence). V dropped 1 base and J dropped 5; count of bases not matched to a gene: 5. The CDR3 here is CASSLVGTGIETQYF. DNA for the CDR3: TGTGCCAGCAGCTTAGTGGGGACAGGGATCGAGACCCAGTACTTC.

This clone was found once. This sequence joins TRBV18 and TRBJ1-4, with 10 bases identical to TRBD1. The CDR3 covers 14 residues. J was trimmed by 7 bases and V by 3 bases; bases with no gene match: 2. Germline assignment: CDR1 KGHSH and CDR2 LQKENI. The CDR3 bases are TGTGCCAGCTCACCTGGGACAGGGGCTGAAAAACTGTTTTTT. Translated, it gives CASSPGTGAEKLFF.

This chain's CDR3 is CATSDPGSGTGGYGGELFF. CDR3 bases: TGTGCCACCAGTGATCCGGGCTCCGGGACAGGGGGCTATGGCGGGGAGCTGTTTTTT. J is TRBJ2-2 and V is TRBV24-1; TRBD1 matches at 12 bases. J was trimmed by 7 bases and V by 3 bases; bases with no gene match: 14. Germline CDR1 and CDR2: KGHDR and SFDVKD. This CDR3 has 19 amino acids.